This T cell receptor beta chain was sequenced in a study of blood T cell repertoires in COVID-19. Using immunoSEQ multiplex PCR, the repertoire was profiled, and TCRdb retains in-frame clones only, with some absent. The data contain over 150,000 clones, approximately 81% of them seen just once; the ten biggest clones take up more than 0.85%. Germline CDR1 MNHEY, CDR2 SMNVEV (reference sequence). The ends lost 6 bases at V and 4 bases at J; junction bases unmatched: 8. The length of the CDR3 is 14 residues. This chain joins TRBV27 and TRBJ1-1; 7 bases are shared with TRBD1. Sequenced input: peripheral blood. The receptor's source is a middle-aged man with acute or convalescent COVID-19. DNA for the CDR3: TGTGCCAGCAGACGTAGTGGACAGGCCACTGAAGCTTTCTTT. Translation: CASRRSGQATEAFF.